This TCR beta chain was sequenced in a study of T-cell memory formation after mild COVID-19. Study findings and constraints: Clones shrinking between day 15 and 85 showed a balanced CD4/CD8 split, and those that grew later tilted toward CD4+. The study found contracting CD4+ clones mainly in CM and EM and contracting CD8+ clones in EMRA. Memory sampled before infection contained some responding clones, suggesting cross-reactive memory joined.

TCRdb re-called the 5' RACE reads with MiXCR, one entry per CDR3 protein. In the table there are around 440,000 distinct CDR3 sequences, around a sixth of which are singletons. In the case of this clonotype: Its antigen remains unknown.

Germline values: CDR1 SQVTM, CDR2 ANQGSEA. V dropped 6 bases and J dropped 5; count of bases not matched to a gene: 11. The CDR3 has 14 amino acids. The gene calls are TRBV29-1 and TRBJ2-3; 7 nucleotides agree with TRBD1. The sequence derives from an adult woman who had mild COVID-19 (a few samples of this study predate the infection). Cell type and time point are not known. Material for sequencing was PBMCs or a T cell subset sorted from them (not recorded which). This CDR3 reads CSVEGGQVRDTQYF. The CDR3 DNA reads as TGCAGCGTCGAGGGTGGACAGGTACGAGATACGCAGTATTTT.